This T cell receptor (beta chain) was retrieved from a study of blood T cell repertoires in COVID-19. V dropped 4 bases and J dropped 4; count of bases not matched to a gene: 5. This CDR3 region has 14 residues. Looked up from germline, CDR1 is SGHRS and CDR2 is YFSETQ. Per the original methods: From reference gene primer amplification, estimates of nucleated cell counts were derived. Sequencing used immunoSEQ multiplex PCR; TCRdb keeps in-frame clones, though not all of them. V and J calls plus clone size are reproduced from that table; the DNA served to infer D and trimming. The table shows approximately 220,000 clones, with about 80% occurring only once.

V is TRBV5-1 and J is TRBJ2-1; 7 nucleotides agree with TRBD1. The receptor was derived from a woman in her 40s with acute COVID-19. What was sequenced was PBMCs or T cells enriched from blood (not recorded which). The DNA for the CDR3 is TGCGCCAGCAGCGGGGACAGCTCATACAATGAGCAGTTCTTC. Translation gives CASSGDSSYNEQFF. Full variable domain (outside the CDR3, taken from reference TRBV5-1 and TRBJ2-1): KAGVTQTPRYLIKTRGQQVTLSCSPISGHRSVSWYQQTPGQGLQFLFEYFSETQRNKGNFPGRFSGRQFSNSRSEMNVSTLELGDSALYLCASSGDSSYNEQFFGPGTRLTVL.